The clone carrying this TCR beta chain was counted between two and nine times. Its matching antigen is unknown. This entry is derived from a study of beta chain features in type 1 diabetes. Study outcomes and limitations: Type 1 diabetes patients had VDJ junctions that carried fewer insertions and more deletions. Type 1 diabetes patients had moderately but significantly shorter TCRB CDR3s in all four CD4+ subsets.

This CDR3 has 13 residues. Looked up from germline, CDR1 is PRHDT and CDR2 is FYEKMQ (reference sequence). Trimming pared 6 bases from V and 0 bases from J, leaving 9 bases between. Since all of the isolated RNA was reverse transcribed, expressed TCRB transcripts were what got sequenced. Here immunoSEQ multiplex PCR was the method, and the copy in TCRdb shows in-frame clones only, minus some. Of 500,000 to 800,000 clones listed, 9.5% to 15% were seen once; the top ten hold more than 0.095%. The sequence was obtained from a man younger than 40 with type 1 diabetes. Sequenced sample: naive CD4+ T cells from blood. The chain employs TRBV13 and TRBJ2-7; maybe TRBD1 (6 bases). This CDR3 reads CASRRGSSYEQYF. The CDR3 coding sequence is TGTGCCAGCAGGAGGGGGAGCTCCTACGAGCAGTACTTC.